This is a list of T cell receptor beta chains from one sample in a study of blood T cell repertoires in COVID-19. TCRdb's copy holds only in-frame clones and misses some; the assay was immunoSEQ multiplex PCR. This sample has over 200,000 clones, with 83% found just once. Specimen: peripheral blood. The source is a woman in her 30s with COVID-19, enrolled during active disease. Both conserved end residues are part of each CDR3. A D gene is named only where the DNA matches it firmly. Clone size, where shown, is once, few, many, or a class for clones that have expanded.

d_gene: .
abundance: once
v_gene: TRBV28
j_gene: TRBJ1-2
CDR3nt: TGTGCCAGCAGTGCAACCGGGATCGACCTTATAAACTATGGCTACACCTTC
CDR3aa: CASSATGIDLINYGYTF

d_gene: TRBD2
abundance: .
v_gene: TRBV4-1
j_gene: TRBJ2-3
CDR3nt: TGCGCCAGCAGCCAAGTAGGACTAGCAGGAGATACGCAGTATTTT
CDR3aa: CASSQVGLAGDTQYF

d_gene: .
abundance: .
v_gene: TRBV13
j_gene: TRBJ1-5
CDR3nt: TGTGCCAGCAGCAACAGTGATAGCAATCAGCCCCAGCATTTT
CDR3aa: CASSNSDSNQPQHF

d_gene: TRBD2
abundance: once
v_gene: TRBV7-9
j_gene: TRBJ2-3
CDR3nt: TGTGCCAGCAGCTTAGAGGTCGCGGGGGGCTACACAGATACGCAGTATTTT
CDR3aa: CASSLEVAGGYTDTQYF

d_gene: .
abundance: .
v_gene: TRBV6-2/TRBV6-3
j_gene: TRBJ2-7
CDR3nt: TGTGCCAGCAGTCCGTCCTACGAGCAGTACTTC
CDR3aa: CASSPSYEQYF

d_gene: .
abundance: .
v_gene: TRBV7-9
j_gene: TRBJ2-1
CDR3nt: TGTGCCAGCAGCTTACCGGGGATCAATGAGCAGTTCTTC
CDR3aa: CASSLPGINEQFF

d_gene: TRBD2
abundance: .
v_gene: TRBV6-5
j_gene: TRBJ2-7
CDR3nt: TGTGCCAGCAGTTTCCGGGAGGGAATGAACGAGCAGTACTTC
CDR3aa: CASSFREGMNEQYF

d_gene: TRBD2
abundance: few
v_gene: TRBV7-2
j_gene: TRBJ2-7
CDR3nt: TGTGCCAGCAGCTTAAACGGCGGGGGGTCCTACGAGCAGTACTTC
CDR3aa: CASSLNGGGSYEQYF

d_gene: TRBD2
abundance: .
v_gene: TRBV5-6
j_gene: TRBJ2-1
CDR3nt: TGTGCCAGCAGCTTGGGGACTAGCGCCCACAATGAGCAGTTCTTC
CDR3aa: CASSLGTSAHNEQFF

d_gene: TRBD1
abundance: .
v_gene: TRBV19
j_gene: TRBJ2-5
CDR3nt: TGTGCCAGTAGTGGGGGGACAGGGGGCGAGACCCAGTACTTC
CDR3aa: CASSGGTGGETQYF

d_gene: .
abundance: .
v_gene: TRBV2
j_gene: TRBJ2-5
CDR3nt: TGTGCCAGCGGGCGCGGGACCTACCAAGAGACCCAGTACTTC
CDR3aa: CASGRGTYQETQYF

d_gene: TRBD1
abundance: .
v_gene: TRBV3-1/TRBV3-2
j_gene: TRBJ2-7
CDR3nt: TGTGCCAGCAGCCAACCCCCGTCCGGGACAGGGGCCTACGAGCAGTACTTC
CDR3aa: CASSQPPSGTGAYEQYF

d_gene: .
abundance: .
v_gene: TRBV7-9
j_gene: TRBJ2-3
CDR3nt: TGTGCCACCAGACAGGGCGGGGGAGTCACAGATACGCAGTATTTT
CDR3aa: CATRQGGGVTDTQYF

d_gene: .
abundance: few
v_gene: TRBV15
j_gene: TRBJ1-6
CDR3nt: TGTGCCACCAGCGGCAGGGCAACCTATAATTCACCCCTCCACTTT
CDR3aa: CATSGRATYNSPLHF

d_gene: TRBD2
abundance: .
v_gene: TRBV5-1
j_gene: TRBJ2-7
CDR3nt: TGCGCCAGCAGCTTGGCCTCGCGGGGGGTACCCTACGAGCAGTACTTC
CDR3aa: CASSLASRGVPYEQYF

d_gene: TRBD1
abundance: .
v_gene: TRBV30
j_gene: TRBJ2-2
CDR3nt: TGTGCCTGGAGCCCAAACAGGGGCGCCGACACCGGGGAGCTGTTTTTT
CDR3aa: CAWSPNRGADTGELFF

d_gene: .
abundance: few
v_gene: TRBV4-1
j_gene: TRBJ1-6
CDR3nt: TGCGCCAGCAGCCCCAGCTCCTATAATTCACCCCTCCACTTT
CDR3aa: CASSPSSYNSPLHF

d_gene: TRBD1
abundance: .
v_gene: TRBV4-3
j_gene: TRBJ2-7
CDR3nt: TGCGCCAGCAGTCGGGACAGGGGCACTTACGAGCAGTACTTC
CDR3aa: CASSRDRGTYEQYF

d_gene: .
abundance: few
v_gene: TRBV10-3
j_gene: TRBJ1-1
CDR3nt: TGTGCCATCAGTCAATCGCTAATACAGGGTTGGGCTGAAGCTTTCTTT
CDR3aa: CAISQSLIQGWAEAFF

d_gene: TRBD1
abundance: .
v_gene: TRBV2
j_gene: TRBJ2-2
CDR3nt: TGTGCCAGCAGTCGACAGGGGGGACACACCGGGGAGCTGTTTTTT
CDR3aa: CASSRQGGHTGELFF

d_gene: .
abundance: .
v_gene: TRBV20-1
j_gene: TRBJ2-7
CDR3nt: TGCAGTGCTAGTCCCCTTGCGTGGGGCCCTGGTTCGGTGCAGTACTTC
CDR3aa: CSASPLAWGPGSVQYF

d_gene: TRBD1
abundance: .
v_gene: TRBV4-3
j_gene: TRBJ1-2
CDR3nt: TGCGCCAGCAGCCCGGACAGGAACTATGGCTACACCTTC
CDR3aa: CASSPDRNYGYTF

d_gene: .
abundance: .
v_gene: TRBV28
j_gene: TRBJ1-2
CDR3nt: TGTGCCAGCACCACGGGGGGGGTTTTGGGCTATGGCTACACCTTC
CDR3aa: CASTTGGVLGYGYTF

d_gene: TRBD1
abundance: .
v_gene: TRBV7-9
j_gene: TRBJ1-2
CDR3nt: TGTGCCAGCAGCTTAACTGGGGACAGCTATGGCTACACCTTC
CDR3aa: CASSLTGDSYGYTF

d_gene: .
abundance: .
v_gene: TRBV13
j_gene: TRBJ2-7
CDR3nt: TGTGCCAGCAGCTTTTCGGGACAACCGTTGGCCTACGAGCAGTACTTC
CDR3aa: CASSFSGQPLAYEQYF

d_gene: .
abundance: .
v_gene: TRBV5-1
j_gene: TRBJ1-1
CDR3nt: TGCGCCAGCTCCAGGGACATGGACACTGAAGCTTTCTTT
CDR3aa: CASSRDMDTEAFF

d_gene: TRBD2
abundance: .
v_gene: TRBV5-1
j_gene: TRBJ2-5
CDR3nt: TGCGCCAGTCGATCGGGACTAGCGGGAGTAAGTGAGACCCAGTACTTC
CDR3aa: CASRSGLAGVSETQYF

d_gene: .
abundance: few
v_gene: TRBV5-1
j_gene: TRBJ1-4
CDR3nt: TGCGCCAGCAGCTTGGACTCAACTAATGAAAAACTGTTTTTT
CDR3aa: CASSLDSTNEKLFF

d_gene: TRBD1
abundance: .
v_gene: TRBV6-5
j_gene: TRBJ1-5
CDR3nt: TGTGCCAGCAGATGGACAGGGTATCAGCCCCAGCATTTT
CDR3aa: CASRWTGYQPQHF

d_gene: .
abundance: .
v_gene: TRBV5-3
j_gene: TRBJ2-7
CDR3nt: TGTGCCAGAAGCTCGATGACAGCCTACGAGCAGTACTTC
CDR3aa: CARSSMTAYEQYF

d_gene: .
abundance: few
v_gene: TRBV30
j_gene: TRBJ1-1
CDR3nt: TGTGCCTTGGAAGGTCTAGAGGTCGGAAGAACTTCTGAAGCTTTCTTT
CDR3aa: CALEGLEVGRTSEAFF

d_gene: TRBD2
abundance: .
v_gene: TRBV19
j_gene: TRBJ2-7
CDR3nt: TGTGCCAGTAGTCTCCCCGCGACGGGAGGGCCGAGAGAGCAGTACTTC
CDR3aa: CASSLPATGGPREQYF

d_gene: .
abundance: .
v_gene: TRBV19
j_gene: TRBJ1-2
CDR3nt: TGTGCCAGTAGTATCCCACCGGCGGGTGGCTACACCTTC
CDR3aa: CASSIPPAGGYTF

d_gene: .
abundance: .
v_gene: TRBV15
j_gene: TRBJ1-4
CDR3nt: TGTGCCACCAGCAAGCCGGGGGAAAGTGAAAAACTGTTTTTT
CDR3aa: CATSKPGESEKLFF

d_gene: .
abundance: .
v_gene: TRBV5-1
j_gene: TRBJ2-3
CDR3nt: TGCGCCAGCAGCTTCCCCCGGAGTGAGGGAATTTCGTTCACAGATACGCAGTATTTT
CDR3aa: CASSFPRSEGISFTDTQYF

d_gene: .
abundance: once
v_gene: TRBV6-6
j_gene: TRBJ2-7
CDR3nt: TGTGCCAGCAGTCAAGGACAGTCCTACGAGCAGTACTTC
CDR3aa: CASSQGQSYEQYF

d_gene: .
abundance: .
v_gene: TRBV9
j_gene: TRBJ1-2
CDR3nt: TGTGCCAGCAGCCCTCTGAGGGCTAACTATGGCTACACCTTC
CDR3aa: CASSPLRANYGYTF

d_gene: .
abundance: .
v_gene: TRBV4-3
j_gene: TRBJ1-4
CDR3nt: TGCGCCAGCAGCCAAGAAAGTGGGAGGACTAATGAAAAACTGTTTTTT
CDR3aa: CASSQESGRTNEKLFF

d_gene: .
abundance: .
v_gene: TRBV4-3
j_gene: TRBJ2-7
CDR3nt: TGCGCCAGCAGCCAAGGGCTCTCCTACGAGCAGTACTTC
CDR3aa: CASSQGLSYEQYF

d_gene: .
abundance: .
v_gene: TRBV9
j_gene: TRBJ2-1
CDR3nt: TGTGCCAGCAGCCTCGGACAGAGCTCCTACAATGAGCAGTTCTTC
CDR3aa: CASSLGQSSYNEQFF

d_gene: .
abundance: .
v_gene: TRBV7-9
j_gene: TRBJ1-4
CDR3nt: TGTGCCAGCAGCTTGCGTGGAAAACTGTTTTTT
CDR3aa: CASSLRGKLFF

d_gene: TRBD1
abundance: .
v_gene: TRBV4-3
j_gene: TRBJ2-2
CDR3nt: TGCGCCAGCAGTGCCAGGACAGGGGGCGCAGGCACCGGGGAGCTGTTTTTT
CDR3aa: CASSARTGGAGTGELFF

d_gene: .
abundance: .
v_gene: TRBV10-1
j_gene: TRBJ2-3
CDR3nt: TGCGCCAGCAGTGAGTCGGAAGAGGCAGATACGCAGTATTTT
CDR3aa: CASSESEEADTQYF

d_gene: TRBD2
abundance: .
v_gene: TRBV2
j_gene: TRBJ2-1
CDR3nt: TGTGCCAGCAGTGGAACTAGCGGGGGGTACAATGAGCAGTTCTTC
CDR3aa: CASSGTSGGYNEQFF

d_gene: .
abundance: .
v_gene: TRBV19
j_gene: TRBJ2-7
CDR3nt: TGTGCCAGTAGACCTGGTGGGGCTCTAGACTACGAGCAGTACTTC
CDR3aa: CASRPGGALDYEQYF

d_gene: .
abundance: once
v_gene: TRBV5-1
j_gene: TRBJ2-7
CDR3nt: TGCGCCAGCAGCTACACCGGGTCCCCCTACGAGCAGTACTTC
CDR3aa: CASSYTGSPYEQYF

d_gene: .
abundance: .
v_gene: TRBV2
j_gene: TRBJ1-2
CDR3nt: TGTGCCAGCACGGACGGACACGGCTACACCTTC
CDR3aa: CASTDGHGYTF

d_gene: .
abundance: .
v_gene: TRBV18
j_gene: TRBJ2-4
CDR3nt: TGTGCCAGCTCACCGCAAGGGACAATTAACATTCAGTACTTC
CDR3aa: CASSPQGTINIQYF

d_gene: TRBD1
abundance: .
v_gene: TRBV28
j_gene: TRBJ1-2
CDR3nt: TGTGCCATCATGGGCAGGAGGCAGGGGGTAGGGGGCTACACCTTC
CDR3aa: CAIMGRRQGVGGYTF

d_gene: .
abundance: .
v_gene: TRBV6-2/TRBV6-3
j_gene: TRBJ1-1
CDR3nt: TGTGCCAGCAGTTACAAGGCCGGGACACCGAACACTGAAGCTTTCTTT
CDR3aa: CASSYKAGTPNTEAFF

d_gene: .
abundance: .
v_gene: TRBV20-1
j_gene: TRBJ1-1
CDR3nt: TGCAGTGCTAGTGTCACTCTGGGGCTGGGAATGGGCACTGAAGCTTTCTTT
CDR3aa: CSASVTLGLGMGTEAFF

d_gene: TRBD2
abundance: .
v_gene: TRBV10-2
j_gene: TRBJ2-7
CDR3nt: TGCGCCAGCAGTGAGGGTGCTAGCGGATCTCTCTACGAGCAGTACTTC
CDR3aa: CASSEGASGSLYEQYF

d_gene: TRBD1
abundance: .
v_gene: TRBV6-5
j_gene: TRBJ1-2
CDR3nt: TGTGCCAGCAGTTACGGGGACAGGGCTGATGGCTACACCTTC
CDR3aa: CASSYGDRADGYTF

d_gene: .
abundance: .
v_gene: TRBV9
j_gene: TRBJ1-2
CDR3nt: TGTGCCAGCAGCGAGAGTCAGATGCGGGCTAACTATGGCTACACCTTC
CDR3aa: CASSESQMRANYGYTF

d_gene: .
abundance: .
v_gene: TRBV9
j_gene: TRBJ2-3
CDR3nt: TGTGCCAGCAGCGTAGTCGGGGAAAGTACAGATACGCAGTATTTT
CDR3aa: CASSVVGESTDTQYF

d_gene: TRBD1
abundance: .
v_gene: TRBV3-1/TRBV3-2
j_gene: TRBJ1-5
CDR3nt: TGTGCCAGCAGCCCTCCGGGCAGGGGGTTTAATCAGCCCCAGCATTTT
CDR3aa: CASSPPGRGFNQPQHF

d_gene: TRBD1
abundance: .
v_gene: TRBV4-2
j_gene: TRBJ2-7
CDR3nt: TGTGCCAGCAGCTTCCGGGACAGGACGTACGAGCAGTACTTC
CDR3aa: CASSFRDRTYEQYF

d_gene: TRBD1
abundance: few
v_gene: TRBV2
j_gene: TRBJ2-7
CDR3nt: TGTGCCAGCAGTGAGACAGGGATTCCTAGTGAGCAGTACTTC
CDR3aa: CASSETGIPSEQYF

d_gene: .
abundance: .
v_gene: TRBV4-3
j_gene: TRBJ2-7
CDR3nt: TGCGCCAGCAGCCAAGACCCGACAGACGGTCGATCCTACGAGCAGTACTTC
CDR3aa: CASSQDPTDGRSYEQYF